One T cell receptor beta chain is described in this entry. The sample originates from a study of Ad26.COV2.S vaccination and SARS-CoV-2 variants. TCRdb keeps only in-frame clones here, not all; method: immunoSEQ multiplex PCR. Found here are about 460,000 clones, nearly 90% of them singletons; the top ten hold around 1.6%. The treatment here: around 19 received Ad26.COV2.S at low or high dose, single or two shots; about 5 received placebo; per-sample allocation not given. Day 63 after the first injection of vaccine or placebo was the sampling time. Germline V CDR1 and CDR2: MNHEY, SMNVEV (reference sequence). The V gene lost 4 bases and the J gene lost 2 bases, with 11 bases spanning the gap. The CDR3 covers 14 residues.

The sequencing used peripheral blood, collected in a trial of Ad26.COV2.S vaccine versus placebo. This sequence was found in a person aged 18-65 years who received the Ad26.COV2.S COVID-19 vaccine or a placebo. This sequence joins TRBV27 and TRBJ1-1, with D unclear. CDR3 in amino acids: CASSSTLPNTEAFF. The CDR3 DNA reads as TGTGCCAGCAGTTCTACATTACCCAACACTGAAGCTTTCTTT.